The next 9 T cell receptor beta chains were all read from a single sample in a study of T cell responses to AZD1222 COVID-19 vaccine. Measured with immunoSEQ multiplex PCR; TCRdb has only the in-frame clones, and not every one. This sample has roughly 120,000 clones, with about 90% found just once. The sample here was peripheral blood, taken on day 0 of AZD1222 vaccination. Source of these receptors: an adult in good health.

The chain employs TRBV15 and TRBJ1-5; no firm D call. The V gene's germline CDR1 is LNHNV and CDR2 YYDKDF (reference sequence). Trimming left V 3 bases short and J 0 bases short, with 12 bases between. The CDR3 loop spans 16 amino acids. CDR3 sequence (DNA): TGTGCCACCAGCAGGAGTCAGAGTTATAGCAATCAGCCCCAGCATTTT. It encodes CATSRSQSYSNQPQHF.

The CDR3 protein is CASSRGQAGTDTQYF. The CDR3 nucleotides read TGCGCCAGCAGCAGGGGACAGGCAGGCACAGATACGCAGTATTTT. V is TRBV5-1 and J is TRBJ2-3, with 8 bases that match TRBD1. Unmatched junction bases numbered 5, after V lost 4 bases and J lost 1 base. CDR1 SGHRS and CDR2 YFSETQ come from the germline V gene. The CDR3 consists of 15 residues. Complete variable domain (other parts from reference TRBV5-1 and TRBJ2-3): KAGVTQTPRYLIKTRGQQVTLSCSPISGHRSVSWYQQTPGQGLQFLFEYFSETQRNKGNFPGRFSGRQFSNSRSEMNVSTLELGDSALYLCASSRGQAGTDTQYFGPGTRLTVL.

V usage is TRBV28 and J usage is TRBJ1-5, with D hard to call. The V and J ends lost 5 bases and 1 base respectively, with 18 bases between them. The germline CDR1 and CDR2 sequences are MDHEN and SYDVKM. The CDR3 covers 17 residues. The CDR3 DNA reads as TGTGCCAGCAGTCTGATGATGAGTAGGGCGAGCAATCAGCCCCAGCATTTT. Amino acid sequence: CASSLMMSRASNQPQHF.

V is TRBV12-3 or TRBV12-4 and J is TRBJ1-2; D is perhaps TRBD1 (5 bases). CDR3 length: 11 residues. V lost 6 bases to trimming and J lost 8 bases, with 10 bases between them. The DNA of the CDR3 is TGTGCCAGCAGGGGACCTAGGGGCTACACCTTC. Amino acids: CASRGPRGYTF.

This rearrangement joins TRBV30 to TRBJ2-1; tentative D call: TRBD2 (5 bases). CDR3 length equals 13 residues. In germline, CDR1 is GTSNPN, CDR2 SVGIG (reference sequence). Trimming took 3 bases from V and 0 from J, leaving 6 bases between them. CDR3 amino acids: CAWRGSSYNEQFF. The CDR3 DNA reads as TGTGCCTGGAGGGGGAGCTCCTACAATGAGCAGTTCTTC.

The chain has TRBV7-9 and TRBJ2-5; 9 nucleotides line up with TRBD2. Germline-derived CDR1 and CDR2 are SEHNR and FQNEAQ (reference sequence). V lost 3 bases to trimming and J lost 5 bases; unmatched junction nucleotides: 7. The CDR3 length is 15 residues. CDR3 protein: CASSLKAGGRETQYF. The CDR3 nucleotides read TGTGCCAGCAGCTTGAAAGCGGGGGGCAGGGAGACCCAGTACTTC.

This chain connects TRBV5-8 to TRBJ1-6, with 7 positions matching TRBD1. The V and J ends lost 4 bases and 7 bases, in that order; junction bases with no gene match: 8. Germline V lookup: CDR1 SGHTS, CDR2 YDEGEE. CDR3 length equals 15 residues. The CDR3, as DNA: TGTGCCAGCAGCCCAAGACAGGGTGGGAATTCACCCCTCCACTTT. Translated: CASSPRQGGNSPLHF.

The rearrangement links TRBV9 to TRBJ2-1, with 9 bases that match TRBD2. Germline V gene sequence: CDR1 SGDLS, CDR2 YYNGEE. V dropped 3 bases and J dropped 10; count of bases not matched to a gene: 2. The CDR3 is 12 amino acids. The CDR3 DNA follows: TGTGCCAGCAGCGCCACTAGCGGGGAGCAGTTCTTC. Protein sequence: CASSATSGEQFF.

The CDR3 reads CASSMGEGAYEQYF. DNA for the CDR3: TGTGCCAGTAGTATGGGGGAGGGGGCCTACGAGCAGTACTTC. The rearrangement links TRBV19 to TRBJ2-7; tentatively, D is TRBD2 (7 bases). Germline values: CDR1 LNHDA, CDR2 SQIVND (reference sequence). Trimming shortened V by 3 bases and J by 2 bases, and 11 bases separated the two germline ends. The CDR3 extends over 14 amino acids.